Detailed here is one TCR beta chain. TCRdb keeps only in-frame clones here, not all; method: immunoSEQ multiplex PCR. Of approximately 38,000 clones in the sample, around 90% were seen once. These data originate in a study of blood T cell repertoires in COVID-19. V lost 6 bases and J lost 8, with 19 bases in between. Germline CDR1 is ENHRY and CDR2 is SYGVKD. This CDR3 is 14 amino acids long. The receptor's source is a man aged 55 to 69 with COVID-19, enrolled during active disease. The chain employs TRBV10-3 and TRBJ1-1, with D possibly matching TRBD1 (5 bases). What was sequenced was peripheral blood. CDR3 amino acids: CAIRPQAIRDEAFF. The CDR3 DNA reads TGTGCCATCAGACCACAGGCAATCCGCGACGAAGCTTTCTTT.